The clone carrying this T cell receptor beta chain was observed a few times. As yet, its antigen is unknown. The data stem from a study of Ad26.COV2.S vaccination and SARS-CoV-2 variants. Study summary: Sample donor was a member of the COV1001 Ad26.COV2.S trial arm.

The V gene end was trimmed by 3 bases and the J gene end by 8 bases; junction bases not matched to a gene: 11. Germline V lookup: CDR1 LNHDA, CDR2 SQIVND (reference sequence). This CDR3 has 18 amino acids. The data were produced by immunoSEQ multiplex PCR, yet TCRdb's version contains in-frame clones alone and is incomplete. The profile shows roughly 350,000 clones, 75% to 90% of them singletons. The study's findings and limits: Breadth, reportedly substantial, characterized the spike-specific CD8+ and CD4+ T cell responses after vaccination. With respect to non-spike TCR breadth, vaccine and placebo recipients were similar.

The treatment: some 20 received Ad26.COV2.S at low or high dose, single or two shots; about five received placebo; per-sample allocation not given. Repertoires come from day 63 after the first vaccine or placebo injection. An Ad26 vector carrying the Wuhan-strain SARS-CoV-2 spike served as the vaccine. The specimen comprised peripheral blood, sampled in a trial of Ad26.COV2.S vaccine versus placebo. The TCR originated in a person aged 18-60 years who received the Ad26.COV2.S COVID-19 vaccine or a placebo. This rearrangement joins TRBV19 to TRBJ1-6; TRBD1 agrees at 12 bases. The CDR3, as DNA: TGTGCCAGTAGTATCGGGACAGGGGGCGGAAGGTACCATTCACCCCTCCACTTT. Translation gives CASSIGTGGGRYHSPLHF. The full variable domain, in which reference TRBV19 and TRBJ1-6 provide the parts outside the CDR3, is DGGITQSPKYLFRKEGQNVTLSCEQNLNHDAMYWYRQDPGQGLRLIYYSQIVNDFQKGDIAEGYSVSREKKESFPLTVTSAQKNPTAFYLCASSIGTGGGRYHSPLHFGNGTRLTVT.